Detailed here is one TCR beta chain. The data stem from a study of OX40 agonist ivuxolimab in advanced cancers. Study as a whole: Participants averaged roughly 57 years of age (range about 23 to 80) and were approximately 81% male. Partial responses were achieved by three patients, one with hepatocellular carcinoma and two with cutaneous melanoma.

The table came from immunoSEQ multiplex PCR; TCRdb's copy has only in-frame clones and leaves some out. The data show tens of thousands of clones, with around 88% seen just once and approximately 33% held by the top ten. The CDR3 is 14 residues long. Germline CDR1 and CDR2: SQVTM and ANQGSEA. V gave up 7 bases and J gave up 7 bases; unmatched junction bases: 11. The V call is TRBV29-1, the J call TRBJ2-1; 9 nucleotides align to TRBD1. This specimen consisted of CD4+ or CD8+ T cells sorted from blood, obtained in a trial of the OX40 agonist ivuxolimab. This clonotype originated in an adult with an advanced solid tumor such as melanoma, head and neck, liver or kidney cancer. The CDR3 coding sequence is TGCAGCGGGTCTTACCGGGACAGGGCTAATGAGCAGTTCTTC. Encoded protein: CSGSYRDRANEQFF.